This T cell receptor beta chain was captured in a study of blood T cell repertoires in COVID-19 (dated by TCRdb to 2019 to 2021). In terms of the full investigation: The collaborator samples originated in the United States, Italy and Spain and spanned the acute and convalescent phases of COVID-19. The prospective study material was composed of cDNA or gDNA derived from T cells, B-cell-depleted T cells, or PBMCs. The dataset comprised deeply sampled blood TCRbeta repertoires from subjects exposed to, actively infected with, or recovered from COVID-19. The repertoires were released in a freely available public database meant as a resource for research on the immune response to SARS-CoV-2. The samples were drawn from the first 160 participants of the ongoing ImmuneRACE study and from over 950 subjects provided by 6 global collaborators. A de-identified subject ID, COVID-19 status, age in years and sex were almost always included in the sample metadata. Where available, HLA class I and class II types were obtained from metadata supplied by the sample provider rather than from assay-based typing. What the authors observed across the whole study: The quantity of clinical and demographic metadata differed by source and by participant and was supplied without curation.

The CDR3 holds 12 amino acids from the cysteine to the phenylalanine. Only the CDR3 DNA stays, 36 bases, in frame from base 1. Sequences SGDLS (CDR1) and YYNGEE (CDR2) are obtained from the germline V gene. The V and J ends are trimmed by 0 bases and 6 bases, leaving 4 bases between them. TCRbeta CDR3 regions were amplified from genomic DNA by means of the immunoSEQ Assay, a bias-controlled multiplex PCR. On the authors' methods: The number of nucleated cells in each sample was estimated from the amplification of reference gene primers within the assay. To quantify the absolute abundance of each unique TCRbeta CDR3 rearrangement, sequence reads were collapsed and filtered. For each sample, productive Simpson clonality was calculated by taking the square root of Simpson's diversity index across productive rearrangements. TCRdb limited this immuneACCESS table to in-frame rearrangements with V and J called. A share of clones is missing; checked studies link under half to unresolved V genes, and the rest is unexplained. V, J and clone size derive from that table, while D and trimming were established from the DNA sequence. Here the sample has about 170,000 clones; approximately 84% occur a single time. Of the sample, 22% falls within the top ten clones.

In the case of this clone: Its antigen has not been determined. No quality values exist for individual bases; no much larger clone is one base distant.

Each collaborating institution followed its own protocols to collect whole blood in K2EDTA tubes. Collaborator samples were shipped for TCRbeta analysis as frozen whole blood, isolated PBMCs, or DNA extracted from either sample type. This chain joins TRBV9 to TRBJ2-1, with no confident D gene call. The sample consisted of peripheral blood. This sequence originates from an elderly woman with acute or convalescent COVID-19. The nucleotide sequence reads as follows: TGTGCCAGCAGCGTAGAGAGCAATGAGCAGTTCTTC. This gives the protein CASSVESNEQFF. Full variable domain (CDR3 extended with the reference TRBV9 and TRBJ2-1 proteins): DSGVTQTPKHLITATGQRVTLRCSPRSGDLSVYWYQQSLDQGLQFLIQYYNGEERAKGNILERFSAQQFPDLHSELNLSSLELGDSALYFCASSVESNEQFFGPGTRLTVL.